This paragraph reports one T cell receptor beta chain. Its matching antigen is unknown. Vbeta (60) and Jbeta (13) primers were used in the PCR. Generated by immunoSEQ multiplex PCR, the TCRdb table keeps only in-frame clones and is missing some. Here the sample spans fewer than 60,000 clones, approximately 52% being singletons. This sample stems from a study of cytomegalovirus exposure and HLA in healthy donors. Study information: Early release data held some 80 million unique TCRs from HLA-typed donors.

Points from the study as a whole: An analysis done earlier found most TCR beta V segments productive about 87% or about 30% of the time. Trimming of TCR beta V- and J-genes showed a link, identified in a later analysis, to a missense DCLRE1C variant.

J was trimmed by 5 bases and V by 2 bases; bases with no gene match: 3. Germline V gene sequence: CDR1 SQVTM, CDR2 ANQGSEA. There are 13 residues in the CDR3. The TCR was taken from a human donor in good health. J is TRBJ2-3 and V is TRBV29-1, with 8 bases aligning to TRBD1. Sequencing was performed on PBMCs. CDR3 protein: CSVEQGAGDTQYF. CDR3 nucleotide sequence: TGCAGCGTTGAACAGGGGGCGGGAGATACGCAGTATTTT.